Shown below are 8 T cell receptor beta chains from a single sample sequenced in a study of blood T cell repertoires in COVID-19. TCRdb's copy holds only in-frame clones and misses some; the assay was immunoSEQ multiplex PCR. Among 25,000 to 30,000 clones, 65% to 90% were seen once, and the ten largest hold about 1.8%. Sequenced sample: peripheral blood. Source of these receptors: a man older than 75 with active or convalescent COVID-19.

The chain joins TRBV6-6 to TRBJ2-2; 10 positions match TRBD2. Germline CDR1 and CDR2: MNHNY and SVGAGI (reference sequence). The CDR3 loop spans 16 amino acids. V gave up 4 bases and J gave up 1 base; unmatched junction bases: 3. For the CDR3, the DNA is TGTGCCAGCAGTTCCACTAGCGGGGAGAACACCGGGGAGCTGTTTTTT. This encodes CASSSTSGENTGELFF.

The CDR3 sequence: CASNRQGAGNTIYF. CDR3 DNA: TGTGCCAGCAACCGACAGGGAGCAGGAAACACCATATATTTT. V and J are TRBV9 and TRBJ1-3, with 7 bases lining up with TRBD1. With V trimmed by 6 bases and J by 4 bases, 7 bases remained unmatched. Germline assignment: CDR1 SGDLS and CDR2 YYNGEE. This CDR3 has 14 amino acids.

This chain links TRBV7-2 with TRBJ2-7, with 13 bases identical to TRBD2. Germline assignment: CDR1 SGHTA and CDR2 FQGNSA. This CDR3 has 18 amino acids. The V and J ends lost 1 base and 1 base, in that order; junction bases with no gene match: 7. CDR3: CASSLDRPGLAGSYEQYF. Written as DNA, the CDR3 is TGTGCCAGCAGCTTAGATAGGCCGGGACTAGCGGGGTCCTACGAGCAGTACTTC. The complete variable domain, with remaining parts taken from reference TRBV7-2 and TRBJ2-7, reads GAGVSQSPSNKVTEKGKDVELRCDPISGHTALYWYRQSLGQGLEFLIYFQGNSAPDKSGLPSDRFSAERTGGSVSTLTIQRTQQEDSAVYLCASSLDRPGLAGSYEQYFGPGTRLTVT.

The chain links TRBV19 to TRBJ1-4, with 10 bases aligning to TRBD1. Germline CDR1 reads LNHDA; CDR2 reads SQIVND (reference sequence). The CDR3 has 16 residues. After removal of 3 bases from V and 8 bases from J, the junction contained 9 bases not matched to a gene. DNA for the CDR3: TGTGCCAGTAGTATTATTGGGACAGGGGATGAGGAAAAACTGTTTTTT. Residues: CASSIIGTGDEEKLFF.

V is TRBV19 and J is TRBJ1-1; 7 bases agree with TRBD1. The ends lost 10 bases at V and 1 base at J; junction bases unmatched: 6. This CDR3 has 13 residues. CDR1 is LNHDA, CDR2 SQIVND, per germline (reference sequence). CDR3: CATRYRGNTEAFF. The CDR3 nucleotides read TGTGCCACTCGCTACAGGGGGAACACTGAAGCTTTCTTT.

The chain employs TRBV5-1 and TRBJ2-2, with no clear D. From germline, CDR1 is SGHRS and CDR2 YFSETQ. This CDR3 is built from 16 residues. V dropped 4 bases and J dropped 0 bases, with 13 bases sitting between them. CDR3 DNA: TGCGCCAGCAGCGGCCGACAAGTCTCGAACACCGGGGAGCTGTTTTTT. It specifies CASSGRQVSNTGELFF.

The chain recombines TRBV7-2 with TRBJ2-7; 7 bases agree with TRBD1. Unmatched junction bases numbered 8, after V lost 5 bases and J lost 4 bases. The CDR3 runs 14 residues. Germline V gene sequence: CDR1 SGHTA, CDR2 FQGNSA. The chain's CDR3 is CASSPRQGGYEQYF. The CDR3 nucleotides read TGTGCCAGCAGCCCTCGACAGGGTGGGTACGAGCAGTACTTC.

This chain links TRBV5-5 with TRBJ2-3; 9 nucleotides line up with TRBD1. The J segment lost 5 bases and the V segment lost 4 bases, leaving 5 bases of the junction unmatched. There are 14 residues in the CDR3. From germline, CDR1 is SGHKS and CDR2 YYEKEE (reference sequence). Written as DNA, the CDR3 is TGTGCCAGCAGCCCGGGACAGGGCAGAGATACGCAGTATTTT. Translating gives CASSPGQGRDTQYF.